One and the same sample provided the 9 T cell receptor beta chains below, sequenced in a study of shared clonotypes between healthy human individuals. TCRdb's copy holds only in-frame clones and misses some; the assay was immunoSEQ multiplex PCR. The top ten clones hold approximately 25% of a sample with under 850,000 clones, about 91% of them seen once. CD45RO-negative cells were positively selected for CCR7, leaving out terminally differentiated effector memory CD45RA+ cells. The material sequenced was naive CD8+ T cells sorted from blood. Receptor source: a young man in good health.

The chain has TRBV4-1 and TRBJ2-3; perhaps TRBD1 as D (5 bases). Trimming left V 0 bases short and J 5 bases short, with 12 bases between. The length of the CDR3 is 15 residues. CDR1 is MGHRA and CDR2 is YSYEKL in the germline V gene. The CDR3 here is CASSQEDLGVDTQYF. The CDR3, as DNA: TGCGCCAGCAGCCAAGAGGATCTAGGGGTAGATACGCAGTATTTT.

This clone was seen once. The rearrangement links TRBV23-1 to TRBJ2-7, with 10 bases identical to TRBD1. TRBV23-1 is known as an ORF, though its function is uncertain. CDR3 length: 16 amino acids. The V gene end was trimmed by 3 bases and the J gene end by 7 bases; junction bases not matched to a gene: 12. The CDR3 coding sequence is TGCGCCAGCAGTCACTGTTCGGGACAGGGGTTGAGGGAGCAGTACTTC. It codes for CASSHCSGQGLREQYF.

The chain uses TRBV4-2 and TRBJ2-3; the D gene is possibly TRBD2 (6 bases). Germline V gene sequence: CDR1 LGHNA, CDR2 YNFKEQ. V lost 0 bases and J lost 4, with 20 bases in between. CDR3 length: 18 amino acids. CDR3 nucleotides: TGTGCCAGCAGCCAAGAGATGGCTAGCGTCCCTCTCGCAGATACGCAGTATTTT. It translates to CASSQEMASVPLADTQYF.

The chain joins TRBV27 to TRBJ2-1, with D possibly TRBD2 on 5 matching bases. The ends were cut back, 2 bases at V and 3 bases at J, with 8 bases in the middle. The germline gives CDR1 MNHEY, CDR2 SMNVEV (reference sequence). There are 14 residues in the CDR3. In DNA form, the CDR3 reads TGTGCCAGCAGTTTAATAGCGAACTACAATGAGCAGTTCTTC. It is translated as CASSLIANYNEQFF.

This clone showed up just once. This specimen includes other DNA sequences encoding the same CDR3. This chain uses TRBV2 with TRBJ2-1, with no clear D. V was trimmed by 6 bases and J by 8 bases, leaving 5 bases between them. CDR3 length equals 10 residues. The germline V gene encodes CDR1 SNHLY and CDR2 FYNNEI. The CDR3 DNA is TGTGCCAGCAGGGGTTATGAGCAGTTCTTC. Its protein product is CASRGYEQFF.

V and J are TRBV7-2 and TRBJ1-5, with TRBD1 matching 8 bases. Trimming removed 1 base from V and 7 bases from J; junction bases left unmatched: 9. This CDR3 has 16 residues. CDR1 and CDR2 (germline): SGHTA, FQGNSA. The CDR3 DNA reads TGTGCCAGCAGCTTAGTCGCGGCAGGGGGCGAGCAGCCCCAGCATTTT. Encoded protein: CASSLVAAGGEQPQHF.

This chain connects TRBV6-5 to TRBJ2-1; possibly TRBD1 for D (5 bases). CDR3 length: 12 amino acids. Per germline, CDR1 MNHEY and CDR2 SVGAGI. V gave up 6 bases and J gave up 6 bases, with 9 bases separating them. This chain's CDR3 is CASSLDSNEQFF. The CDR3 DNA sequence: TGTGCCAGCAGCCTCGACAGCAATGAGCAGTTCTTC.

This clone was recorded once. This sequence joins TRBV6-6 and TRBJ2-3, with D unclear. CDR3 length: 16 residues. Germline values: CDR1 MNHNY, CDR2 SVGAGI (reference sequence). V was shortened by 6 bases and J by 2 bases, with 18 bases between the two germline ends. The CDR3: CASSRNRLESTDTQYF. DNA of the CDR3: TGTGCCAGCAGCCGAAACCGCTTAGAATCCACAGATACGCAGTATTTT.

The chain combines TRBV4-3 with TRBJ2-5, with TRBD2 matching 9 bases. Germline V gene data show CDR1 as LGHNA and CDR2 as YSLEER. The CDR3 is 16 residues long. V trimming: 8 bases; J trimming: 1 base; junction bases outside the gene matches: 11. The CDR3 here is CASGPSLTSGQETQYF. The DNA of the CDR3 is TGCGCCAGCGGACCCTCCTTGACTAGCGGCCAAGAGACCCAGTACTTC.